The 10 T cell receptor beta chains below were found in one sample sequenced in a study of T cells in Graves' hyperthyroidism and ophthalmopathy. Amplified TCR beta CDR3 regions derived from RNA transcripts. The HTBI set primed first-round TCR CDR3 RT-PCR. TCRdb reanalysed the multiplex PCR reads using MiXCR and keeps one entry per CDR3 protein. The sample has about 300,000 distinct CDR3 sequences, around 20% seen once; the top ten hold roughly 40%. Input material: blood. Source of these receptors: a man over 45 with Graves' ophthalmopathy.

This clonotype was observed a few times. The chain joins TRBV27 to TRBJ1-6; D call uncertain. Germline CDR1 and CDR2: MNHEY and SMNVEV (reference sequence). The CDR3 is 14 residues long. The V gene lost 2 bases and the J gene lost 8 bases, with 10 bases spanning the gap. The CDR3 DNA is TGTGCCAGCAGTTTAGAAGGCAGCTATTCACCCCTCCACTTT. Its protein product is CASSLEGSYSPLHF.

This chain links TRBV25-1 with TRBJ2-5; the match to TRBD1 covers 7 bases. Germline lookup yields CDR1 MGHDK and CDR2 SYGVNS. Unmatched junction bases numbered 5, after V lost 4 bases and J lost 6 bases. This CDR3 comprises 13 residues. CDR3: CASSATGAQTQYF. The CDR3 region has the DNA TGTGCCAGCAGTGCAACAGGGGCCCAGACCCAGTACTTC.

This clonotype was found many times. The CDR3 nucleotides are TGTGCCAGTGGACTAGCGGGAGGGCGGAGCTCCTACAATGAGCAGTTCTTC. Protein: CASGLAGGRSSYNEQFF. V gene TRBV2 combines with J gene TRBJ2-1; 15 bases match TRBD2. Germline CDR1 and CDR2: SNHLY and FYNNEI. The CDR3 totals 17 residues. The V segment lost 9 bases and the J segment 0 bases; nucleotides outside the gene matches: 6.

The J gene is TRBJ1-2, the V gene TRBV20-1; a possible D gene is TRBD1 (5 bases). Trimming left V 5 bases short and J 1 base short, with 8 bases between. This CDR3 region has 12 residues. Germline V CDR1 and CDR2: DFQATT, SNEGSKA (reference sequence). CDR3 sequence reads: CSASGLNYGYTF. CDR3 sequence (DNA): TGCAGTGCTTCAGGGCTTAACTATGGCTACACCTTC.

V gene TRBV9 combines with J gene TRBJ2-2; D unclear. V lost 3 bases to trimming and J lost 4 bases, with 10 bases between them. In germline, CDR1 is SGDLS, CDR2 YYNGEE. This CDR3 has 14 residues. The CDR3 loop reads CASSAAYGTGELFF. In DNA, the CDR3 is TGTGCCAGCAGCGCCGCTTATGGCACCGGGGAGCTGTTTTTT. The complete variable domain, with remaining parts taken from reference TRBV9 and TRBJ2-2, reads DSGVTQTPKHLITATGQRVTLRCSPRSGDLSVYWYQQSLDQGLQFLIQYYNGEERAKGNILERFSAQQFPDLHSELNLSSLELGDSALYFCASSAAYGTGELFFGEGSRLTVL.

This clonotype has only a few counts. This chain links TRBV28 with TRBJ1-2; no clear D gene. The V gene lost 9 bases and the J gene lost 6 bases, with 14 bases spanning the gap. Looked up from germline, CDR1 is MDHEN and CDR2 is SYDVKM. There are 12 residues in the CDR3. The CDR3 here is CASETRRDGYTF. CDR3 nucleotides: TGTGCCAGTGAGACCCGGAGAGATGGCTACACCTTC.

This clonotype was observed at least ten times. The chain has TRBV11-2 and TRBJ2-5, with 8 positions matching TRBD2. The CDR3 covers 15 residues. The V and J ends lost 2 bases and 5 bases, in that order; junction bases with no gene match: 7. Germline-derived CDR1 and CDR2 are SGHAT and FQNNGV. Here the CDR3 reads CASSLNAGGGETQYF. CDR3 DNA sequence: TGTGCCAGCAGCTTAAATGCGGGGGGAGGGGAGACCCAGTACTTC.

This clonotype appeared many times. The V call is TRBV13, the J call TRBJ2-5; 9 bases are shared with TRBD2. V was pared by 4 bases and J by 3 bases, with 3 bases of the junction left unmatched. CDR1 is PRHDT, CDR2 FYEKMQ, per germline (reference sequence). The CDR3 covers 14 residues. The CDR3 bases are TGTGCCAGCAGCTCCTTAGCGGGAGAAGAGACCCAGTACTTC. It yields the protein CASSSLAGEETQYF.

This clonotype was counted a few times. The chain couples TRBV6-1 to TRBJ1-2, with no clear D. The germline V gene encodes CDR1 MNHNS and CDR2 SASEGT. Trimming cost V 7 bases and J 8 bases, with 17 bases left between them. The CDR3 has 13 amino acids. CDR3 sequence reads: CASTLVEARGYTF. For the CDR3, the DNA is TGTGCCAGCACCCTGGTCGAGGCGAGGGGCTACACCTTC.

The chain couples TRBV20-1 to TRBJ1-5; 7 nucleotides line up with TRBD1. V lost 6 bases, J lost 0 bases, and 14 bases stayed unmatched. Germline V gives CDR1 DFQATT, CDR2 SNEGSKA (reference sequence). The CDR3 spans 17 residues. The CDR3 reads CSAIRDRETRSNQPQHF. The CDR3 DNA sequence: TGCAGTGCCATCCGGGACAGAGAAACCCGTAGCAATCAGCCCCAGCATTTT.